The sequence of this T cell receptor beta chain was determined in a study of T cells in localized non-small cell lung cancer (dated by TCRdb to 2018 to 2020). Context from the whole study: The study examined T cell repertoires in approximately 240 patients with early-stage NSCLC and compared tumors with uninvolved tumor-adjacent lungs. The cohort comprised approximately 240 treatment-naïve NSCLC patients with resected, localized lung tumors. Of the NSCLC patients, 120 to 150 were male and approximately 99 were female, and the mean age was about 69 years. Beyond this particular receptor, the publication reports: Because the study design was exploratory, TCR variables were selected using unadjusted p-values without false-discovery rate correction. Because multi-region tumor sequencing was not done, intratumor heterogeneity could not be ruled out. Uninvolved tumor-adjacent lung showed the highest T cell clonality, higher than tumor, which suggests more focused antigenic responses in the adjacent lung. A median of roughly 60 of the top 100 tumor clones were detected in paired uninvolved adjacent lung, and 25 to 35 of these tumor clones were also found among the top 100 clones of the paired uninvolved adjacent lung. Longer overall survival was associated with higher blood T cell density, whereas shorter survival was associated with higher adjacent-lung clonality.

Only a few counts were recorded for this clone. It has no known antigen specificity. Base qualities are missing; no much larger clone stands one base away. At diagnosis, tumor, uninvolved tumor-adjacent lung and peripheral blood were collected and then preserved as a mix of FFPE and fresh-frozen material. For TCR repertoire profiling, blood samples were analyzed in the form of peripheral blood mononuclear cells. CDR1 and CDR2 (GTSNPN, SVGIG) derive from the germline V gene (reference sequence). From its cysteine to its phenylalanine, the CDR3 spans 14 amino acids. Here the CDR3 DNA is all that survives: 42 bases in frame from base 1. V ends up 5 bases short and J 5 bases short, with an unmatched junction base count of 9. TCR beta CDR3 regions were sequenced from DNA using the immunoSEQ Assay. Per the authors' processing: T cell density was computed as TCR beta template counts normalized to usable DNA estimated by amplifying housekeeping genes. Richness was estimated using the preseqR package, with extrapolation to 400,000 templates for PBMC samples and to 120,000 templates for tissue samples. Clonality was defined as one minus Pielou's evenness. To identify tissue-enriched TCRs, differential abundance testing was run on productive amino-acid clonotypes with a minimum total count of 5 and an alpha of 0.1. The Jaccard Index and the Morisita Overlap Index were used to measure how much the repertoires overlapped between compartments. GLIPH grouped TCR beta CDR3s together with public tetramer-defined viral CDR3s, and a viral motif had to include at least three viral sequences and show V-gene enrichment. TCRdb provides this immuneACCESS table in a form limited to in-frame rearrangements. Some clones are lacking; in checked studies, under half of them reflect an unresolved V gene, and why the rest are absent is not known. V and J calls and clone size are those listed in that table; D and trimming were worked out from the DNA. This sample comprises about 53,000 clones, approximately 83% of them detected only once. About 17% of the sample lies in the top ten.

The chain is encoded by TRBV30 joined to TRBJ2-1; the central 7 bases match TRBD1. The TCR originated in a man between 40 and 75 years old with stage III lung adenocarcinoma. The sample was peripheral blood mononuclear cells, taken before any cancer treatment. The sequenced DNA: TGTGCCTGGGGCCTCAGGGGGATCCACAATGAGCAGTTCTTC. It encodes CAWGLRGIHNEQFF.